Following are 21 T cell receptor beta chains from one sample sequenced in a study of metastatic and nonmetastatic thyroid tumors (TCRdb year 2020). The library was built by means of PCR. The sample was run on an Illumina HiSeq 4000. The public reads were reprocessed in TCRdb via fastp at Q25 and MiXCR, keeping in-frame beta chains. This sample is represented by 25,000 to 30,000 clones; 3.7% of them were singletons. The ten largest clones capture about 3.3% of the sample. No patient had received any treatment before thyroid surgery. Input material: blood. Receptors were obtained from a male donor with papillary thyroid cancer or a benign thyroid nodule (not recorded which). Some clones in this sample may be carry-over from other donors' samples.

This clone has just a few counts. V gene TRBV6-2 or TRBV6-3 combines with J gene TRBJ2-5, with 10 bases matching TRBD2. The germline CDR1 and CDR2 sequences are MNHEY and SVGEGT. V was pared by 5 bases and J by 3 bases, with 6 bases of the junction left unmatched. The CDR3 spans 15 residues. The CDR3 loop reads CASSRAGGPEETQYF. CDR3 nucleotide sequence: TGTGCCAGCAGTCGAGCGGGAGGGCCAGAAGAGACCCAGTACTTC.

The table lists this clone with many counts. The chain has TRBV10-1 and TRBJ2-1, with D possibly TRBD1 on 6 matching bases. This CDR3 spans 15 amino acids. Trimming stripped 4 bases from V and 0 bases from J, with 10 bases between. In germline, CDR1 is WNHNN, CDR2 SYGVQD (reference sequence). CDR3 nucleotides: TGCGCCAGCAGTGTGGCGGACAGCTCCTACAATGAGCAGTTCTTC. Translating gives CASSVADSSYNEQFF.

There are a few counts of this clone. This CDR3 fails to terminate in the conserved phenylalanine or tryptophan, so it likely reflects a read error. The rearrangement joins TRBV28 to TRBJ2-1; D ambiguous. V shed 6 bases and J shed 1 base, with 19 bases lying between them. The CDR3 contains 17 residues. From germline, CDR1 is MDHEN and CDR2 SYDVKM. CDR3 sequence (DNA): TGTGCCAGCAGCCCCTCGGCGGTGTTATTATCCTACAATGAGCAGTTCATC. This encodes CASSPSAVLLSYNEQFI.

The chain carries TRBV30 and TRBJ1-5, with unresolved D. This CDR3 comprises 14 residues. Germline V gene data show CDR1 as GTSNPN and CDR2 as SVGIG (reference sequence). Trimming removed 3 bases from V and 5 bases from J, with 14 bases in between. DNA of the CDR3: TGTGCCTGGAGCTCCCCTATGGATCATCAGCCCCAGCATTTT. This codes for CAWSSPMDHQPQHF. The full variable domain, its missing parts supplied by reference TRBV30 and TRBJ1-5, is SQTIHQWPATLVQPVGSPLSLECTVEGTSNPNLYWYRQAAGRGLQLLFYSVGIGQISSEVPQNLSASRPQDRQFILSSKKLLLSDSGFYLCAWSSPMDHQPQHFGDGTRLSIL.

This clone is categorized as medium-sized. This chain joins TRBV6-1 and TRBJ2-1, with 7 positions matching TRBD2. The trim removed 6 bases at V and 7 bases at J, leaving 9 bases unmatched. The CDR3 is 14 residues long. CDR1 is MNHNS and CDR2 is SASEGT in the germline V gene. CDR3 amino acids: CASRAGTGGNEQFF. CDR3 DNA: TGTGCCAGCAGAGCGGGGACCGGTGGGAATGAGCAGTTCTTC.

Remarks on this clone: The germline gene is not matched at one end of the junction; a read error may be the cause. This same CDR3 is encoded by further DNA sequences in the sample. The rearrangement links TRBV27 to TRBJ2-7; D not resolved. The CDR3 totals 14 residues. CDR1 and CDR2 (germline): MNHEY, SMNVEV (reference sequence). CDR3 coding DNA: TGTGCCAGCAGTTTATCTTGGGCCTCCTACGAGCAGTACTTT. Translated: CASSLSWASYEQYF.

This clone showed up just a few times. The CDR3 region has the DNA TGTGCCAGCAGCTTAACTGGAGGGACAGGGCCGAACACCGGGGAGCTGTTTTTT. It is translated as CASSLTGGTGPNTGELFF. The chain recombines TRBV7-3 with TRBJ2-2; 9 bases are shared with TRBD1. This CDR3 comprises 18 residues. Trimming at V came to 0 bases and at J to 0 bases, leaving 5 bases not matched to a gene. The germline V gene encodes CDR1 SGHTA and CDR2 FQGTGA.

This clone was counted ten times or more. At the DNA level, this CDR3 is encoded by other sequences in the same sample as well. The chain carries TRBV29-1 and TRBJ1-1, with D possibly TRBD1 on 6 matching bases. Trimming pared 1 base from V and 5 bases from J, leaving 8 bases between. The CDR3 loop spans 12 amino acids. Germline loops: CDR1 SQVTM, CDR2 ANQGSEA. The CDR3: CSVEVQGTEAFF. The CDR3 bases are TGCAGCGTTGAAGTCCAGGGGACTGAAGCTTTCTTT.

The chain links TRBV9 to TRBJ2-2; 12 bases align to TRBD2. The CDR3 loop spans 18 amino acids. V dropped 0 bases and J dropped 0; count of bases not matched to a gene: 3. CDR1 is SGDLS and CDR2 is YYNGEE in the germline V gene. CDR3 bases: TGTGCCAGCAGCGTAGACCTAGCGGGAGGGACGAACACCGGGGAGCTGTTTTTT. This translates into CASSVDLAGGTNTGELFF.

In its sample, this clone ranks as medium-sized. The chain carries TRBV28 and TRBJ2-6; D unresolved. The CDR3 length is 15 residues. Germline values: CDR1 MDHEN, CDR2 SYDVKM. V was pared by 7 bases and J by 0 bases, with 10 bases between. CDR3 bases: TGTGCCAGCAAGGGCAGTTCCTCTGGGGCCAACGTCCTGACTTTC. Amino acids: CASKGSSSGANVLTF.

This clone was seen ten or more times. The chain recombines TRBV19 with TRBJ1-1; 7 positions agree with TRBD1. CDR1 and CDR2 from the germline V gene are LNHDA and SQIVND (reference sequence). This CDR3 is 14 amino acids long. Germline trimming cut 2 bases from V and 1 base from J; bases unmatched to any gene: 1. The CDR3 nucleotides read TGTGCCAGTAGTATACAGGGGGGGAACACTGAAGCTTTCTTT. It codes for CASSIQGGNTEAFF.

J is TRBJ2-5 and V is TRBV30; TRBD2 aligns across 8 bases. Losses at the gene ends were 1 base for V and 3 bases for J; bases not matched to a gene: 13. This CDR3 spans 17 amino acids. Germline CDR1 and CDR2: GTSNPN and SVGIG (reference sequence). The CDR3 coding sequence is TGTGCCTGGAGTGAAAGGGGGGGCGGGAGGTGCGAAGAGACCCAGTACTTC. Its translation is CAWSERGGGRCEETQYF.

The chain joins TRBV7-2 to TRBJ2-2; tentative D call: TRBD2 (5 bases). Trimming cost V 2 bases and J 7 bases, with 11 bases left between them. Germline lookup yields CDR1 SGHTA and CDR2 FQGNSA. CDR3 size: 14 residues. The CDR3 is CASSLRAAVGELFF. CDR3 in DNA: TGTGCCAGCAGCTTACGGGCAGCGGTCGGGGAGCTGTTTTTT.

This clone was recorded many times. The rearrangement uses TRBV12-3 or TRBV12-4 and TRBJ1-1; no reliable D call. The CDR3 extends over 13 amino acids. V was shortened by 5 bases and J by 1 base, with 8 bases between the two germline ends. The CDR3 nucleotides read TGTGCCAGCAGTCTAGGGTGGAACACTGAAGCTTTCTTT. Its translation: CASSLGWNTEAFF.

This clone was recorded many times. The chain joins TRBV19 to TRBJ1-1; 9 bases fit TRBD1. CDR3 length equals 14 residues. Germline V CDR1 and CDR2: LNHDA, SQIVND (reference sequence). V lost 7 bases and J lost 3; bases outside the gene matches: 6. In nucleotides, the CDR3 is TGTGCCAGTACCCCGGGACAGGGTTACACTGAAGCTTTCTTT. Amino acids: CASTPGQGYTEAFF. Using reference TRBV19 and TRBJ1-1 for the parts outside the CDR3, the full variable domain is DGGITQSPKYLFRKEGQNVTLSCEQNLNHDAMYWYRQDPGQGLRLIYYSQIVNDFQKGDIAEGYSVSREKKESFPLTVTSAQKNPTAFYLCASTPGQGYTEAFFGQGTRLTVV.

The gene calls are TRBV20-1 and TRBJ2-7; 10 bases map to TRBD1. With V trimmed by 7 bases and J by 6 bases, 9 bases remained unmatched. Germline V CDR1 and CDR2: DFQATT, SNEGSKA (reference sequence). This CDR3 has 13 amino acids. The CDR3 protein is CSVPGQGFGEQYF. CDR3 bases: TGCAGTGTCCCGGGACAGGGGTTTGGCGAGCAGTACTTC.

In its sample, this clone was seen many times. The V and J genes are TRBV9 and TRBJ2-5; maybe TRBD2 (6 bases). Germline assignment: CDR1 SGDLS and CDR2 YYNGEE. Trimming removed 0 bases from V and 2 bases from J, with 8 bases in between. This CDR3 spans 14 amino acids. The CDR3: CASSVGGGQETQYF. The CDR3 nucleotides read TGTGCCAGCAGCGTAGGCGGAGGGCAAGAGACCCAGTACTTC. Full variable domain (remainder filled in from reference TRBV9 and TRBJ2-5): DSGVTQTPKHLITATGQRVTLRCSPRSGDLSVYWYQQSLDQGLQFLIQYYNGEERAKGNILERFSAQQFPDLHSELNLSSLELGDSALYFCASSVGGGQETQYFGPGTRLLVL.

This clone showed up many times. The V gene is TRBV20-1, the J gene TRBJ2-3; TRBD2 might be the D (7 bases). The CDR3 has 14 amino acids. The germline V and J ends were trimmed by 8 bases and 0 bases, with 15 bases remaining between them. Germline values: CDR1 DFQATT, CDR2 SNEGSKA (reference sequence). CDR3 amino acids: CSQGRGASTDTQYF. In DNA, the CDR3 is TGCAGTCAGGGACGGGGGGCTAGCACAGATACGCAGTATTTT.

The rearrangement uses TRBV7-9 and TRBJ2-3; no clear D gene. Germline CDR1 is SEHNR and CDR2 is FQNEAQ (reference sequence). Trimming stripped 0 bases from V and 6 bases from J, with 10 bases between. The CDR3 covers 14 residues. For the CDR3, the DNA is TGTGCCAGCAGCTTAGCTGTGGGTAGGGATACGCAGTATTTT. Its translation is CASSLAVGRDTQYF.

This clone was recorded at least ten times. This chain links TRBV2 with TRBJ1-2; D unresolved. V dropped 4 bases and J dropped 3 bases, with 6 bases sitting between them. Germline CDR1 is SNHLY and CDR2 is FYNNEI. The CDR3 consists of 12 residues. CDR3 in DNA: TGTGCCAGCAGTGTCAAAGACTATGGCTACACCTTC. This translates into CASSVKDYGYTF. The full variable domain, completed using reference TRBV2 and TRBJ1-2, is EPEVTQTPSHQVTQMGQEVILRCVPISNHLYFYWYRQILGQKVEFLVSFYNNEISEKSEIFDDQFSVERPDGSNFTLKIRSTKLEDSAMYFCASSVKDYGYTFGSGTRLTVV.

This clone counts as medium-sized. This chain uses TRBV6-1 with TRBJ1-5; D possibly corresponds to TRBD1 (6 bases). Trimming removed 2 bases at V and 2 bases at J, with 10 bases between. The germline V gene encodes CDR1 MNHNS and CDR2 SASEGT. This CDR3 is 15 amino acids long. The CDR3 nucleotides read TGTGCCAGCAGTGAAAGGGGGGAGGGCAATCAGCCCCAGCATTTT. It translates to CASSERGEGNQPQHF.